This TCR beta chain was captured by sequencing in a study of blood T cell repertoires in COVID-19. The overall study: T cells, B-cell-depleted T cells, or PBMCs supplied cDNA or gDNA.

This table comes from immunoSEQ multiplex PCR, and its TCRdb copy is limited to in-frame clones, with some not included. The data contain 80,000 to 130,000 clones, 86% of them singletons. Categorization into cohorts depended on clinical history that participants reported. The receptor's source is a woman between 50 and 59 years old who had recovered from COVID-19. Sequencing was carried out using PBMCs or T cells enriched from blood (not recorded which).

The CDR3 region is CASRAGISVYGYTF. The DNA of the CDR3 is TGTGCCAGCAGGGCCGGGATTTCCGTATATGGCTACACCTTC. V is TRBV28 and J is TRBJ1-2; no definite D call. V dropped 6 bases and J dropped 5 bases, with 16 bases sitting between them. Germline V lookup: CDR1 MDHEN, CDR2 SYDVKM. This CDR3 is 14 amino acids long.